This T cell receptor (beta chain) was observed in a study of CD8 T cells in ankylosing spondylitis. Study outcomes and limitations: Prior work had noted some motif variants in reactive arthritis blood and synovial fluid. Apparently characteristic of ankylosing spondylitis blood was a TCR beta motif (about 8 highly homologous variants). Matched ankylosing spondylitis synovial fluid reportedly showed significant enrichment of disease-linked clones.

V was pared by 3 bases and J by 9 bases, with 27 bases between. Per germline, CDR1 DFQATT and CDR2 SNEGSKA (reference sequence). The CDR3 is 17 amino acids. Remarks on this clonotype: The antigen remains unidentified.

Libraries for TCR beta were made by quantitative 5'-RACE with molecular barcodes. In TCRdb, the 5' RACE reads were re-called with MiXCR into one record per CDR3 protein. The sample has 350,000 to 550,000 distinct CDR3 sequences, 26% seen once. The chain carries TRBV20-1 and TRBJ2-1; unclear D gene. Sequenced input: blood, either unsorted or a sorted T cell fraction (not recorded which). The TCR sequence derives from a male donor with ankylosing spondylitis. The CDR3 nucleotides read TGCAGTGCTAGTTTCCTCCACCGGTACCAGATTCTCCGTGAGCAGTTCTTC. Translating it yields CSASFLHRYQILREQFF.